Presented here are 29 T cell receptor beta chains from one specimen sequenced in a study of cytomegalovirus exposure and HLA in healthy donors. Primers for the PCR totalled 60 Vbeta and 13 Jbeta. The assay was immunoSEQ multiplex PCR, and TCRdb's table has in-frame clones only and misses some. The repertoire holds around 110,000 clones, with about 10% as singletons. Sequenced: PBMCs. These receptors were collected from a man aged 25-45 years in good health and CMV-seronegative.

This clone has a handful of counts. This chain uses TRBV28 with TRBJ2-7; weak D call: TRBD2 (6 bases). The CDR3 totals 14 residues. In germline, CDR1 is MDHEN, CDR2 SYDVKM. V shed 5 bases and J shed 2 bases, with 13 bases lying between them. The CDR3 is CASSPASAAYEQYF. CDR3 nucleotide sequence: TGTGCCAGCAGTCCCGCTAGCGCCGCCTACGAGCAGTACTTC.

This chain links TRBV19 with TRBJ2-2; perhaps TRBD2 as D (5 bases). The CDR3 consists of 13 residues. Germline V gene sequence: CDR1 LNHDA, CDR2 SQIVND (reference sequence). Trimming took 8 bases from V and 4 from J, leaving 11 bases between them. CDR3 residues: CASFLALTGELFF. CDR3 bases: TGTGCCAGTTTTCTAGCCCTCACCGGGGAGCTGTTTTTT. Combining the CDR3 with reference TRBV19 and TRBJ2-2 gives the whole variable domain DGGITQSPKYLFRKEGQNVTLSCEQNLNHDAMYWYRQDPGQGLRLIYYSQIVNDFQKGDIAEGYSVSREKKESFPLTVTSAQKNPTAFYLCASFLALTGELFFGEGSRLTVL.

The CDR3 bases are TGCGCCACGGGAGGGACTATCAATGAGCAGTTCTTC. This gives the protein CATGGTINEQFF. The chain combines TRBV10-2 with TRBJ2-1; 8 bases are shared with TRBD2. CDR3 size: 12 residues. V lost 10 bases, J lost 6 bases, and 5 bases stayed unmatched. Per germline, CDR1 WSHSY and CDR2 SAAADI.

This chain joins TRBV6-6 and TRBJ2-4; possibly TRBD1 for D (6 bases). The germline V gene encodes CDR1 MNHNY and CDR2 SVGAGI (reference sequence). This CDR3 contains 16 residues. Trimming cost V 0 bases and J 1 base, with 10 bases left between them. The DNA for the CDR3 is TGTGCCAGCAGTTACTCCCAGGGGACGGCCAAAAACATTCAGTACTTC. Translating gives CASSYSQGTAKNIQYF.

The chain carries TRBV5-6 and TRBJ2-1; 9 bases line up with TRBD1. The CDR3 length is 14 residues. The ends lost 0 bases at V and 15 bases at J; junction bases unmatched: 10. CDR1 SGHDT and CDR2 YYEEEE come from the germline V gene. CDR3 in DNA: TGTGCCAGCAGCTTGGGGGGACAGGGATATGAGTGGTTCTTC. It specifies CASSLGGQGYEWFF. Supplemented by reference TRBV5-6 and TRBJ2-1, the full variable domain reads DAGVTQSPTHLIKTRGQQVTLRCSPKSGHDTVSWYQQALGQGPQFIFQYYEEEERQRGNFPDRFSGHQFPNYSSELNVNALLLGDSALYLCASSLGGQGYEWFFGPGTRLTVL.

This clone showed up just a few times. The gene calls are TRBV5-1 and TRBJ2-2; D possibly corresponds to TRBD2 (6 bases). The CDR3 length is 16 residues. CDR1 is SGHRS, CDR2 YFSETQ, per germline. V lost 4 bases and J 4 bases, leaving 17 bases between the germline ends. The CDR3 spells CASSTRELGATGELFF. The CDR3 nucleotides read TGCGCCAGCAGCACCCGGGAGTTGGGCGCCACCGGGGAGCTGTTTTTT.

This clone was observed a handful of times. This sequence joins TRBV12-5 and TRBJ2-1; weak D call: TRBD1 (5 bases). This CDR3 comprises 19 residues. Germline CDR1 reads LGHNT; CDR2 reads FRNRAP. V lost 0 bases and J 5 bases, leaving 23 bases between the germline ends. This CDR3 is CASGLVTQSRRTLNNEQFF. The CDR3 DNA reads as TGTGCTAGTGGTTTGGTAACACAAAGCCGCAGGACACTAAACAATGAGCAGTTCTTC.

There are a few counts of this clone. V is TRBV4-3 and J is TRBJ2-2, with D tentatively TRBD2 (6 bases). V lost 1 base, J lost 4 bases, and 13 bases lay in between. This CDR3 is 16 amino acids long. From germline, CDR1 is LGHNA and CDR2 YSLEER. The CDR3 sequence is CASSQVWGGGTGELFF. CDR3 coding DNA: TGCGCCAGCAGCCAAGTGTGGGGAGGTGGCACCGGGGAGCTGTTTTTT.

This clone was detected a few times. V gene TRBV29-1 combines with J gene TRBJ1-3, with TRBD1 matching over 9 bases. From germline, CDR1 is SQVTM and CDR2 ANQGSEA. V lost 3 bases and J lost 4; bases outside the gene matches: 4. The CDR3 is made up of 14 amino acids. This CDR3 is CSVDGDRDGNTIYF. The CDR3 coding sequence is TGCAGCGTTGATGGGGACAGGGACGGAAACACCATATATTTT.

This clone has only a few counts. The genes are TRBV2 and TRBJ2-2; D might be TRBD1 (5 bases). Germline V gene data show CDR1 as SNHLY and CDR2 as FYNNEI. This CDR3 has 18 amino acids. The V end was cut by 6 bases, the J end by 5 bases, with 25 bases between. The CDR3 here is CASSSRLGKDPGTGELFF. The CDR3 DNA follows: TGTGCCAGCAGCAGCCGGCTGGGAAAAGACCCAGGGACCGGGGAGCTGTTTTTT.

This sequence joins TRBV6-6 and TRBJ2-1; TRBD2 might be the D (5 bases). Germline V gene data show CDR1 as MNHNY and CDR2 as SVGAGI (reference sequence). The CDR3 loop spans 12 amino acids. The V end was cut by 7 bases, the J end by 9 bases, with 13 bases between. In DNA form, the CDR3 reads TGTGCCAGCACTCCAGCCCGGGGTGAGCAGTTCTTC. It encodes CASTPARGEQFF.

The chain combines TRBV5-1 with TRBJ1-3; D is possibly TRBD1 (5 bases). The CDR3 loop spans 14 amino acids. Between the trimmed V and J ends, which lost 0 bases and 4 bases, there was a span of 8 bases. Germline CDR1 SGHRS, CDR2 YFSETQ. This CDR3 is CASSLAGFGNTIYF. The CDR3 bases are TGCGCCAGCAGCTTGGCAGGGTTCGGAAACACCATATATTTT.

This chain joins TRBV6-1 and TRBJ2-3; a weak D match, TRBD2 (6 bases). In germline, CDR1 is MNHNS, CDR2 SASEGT. There are 14 residues in the CDR3. Trimming removed 5 bases at V and 3 bases at J, with 12 bases between. The CDR3 bases are TGTGCCAGCAGTTGGGGGACTTCGACAGATACGCAGTATTTT. This gives the protein CASSWGTSTDTQYF.

This clone was counted between two and nine times. This rearrangement joins TRBV2 to TRBJ1-1; weak D call: TRBD1 (5 bases). The CDR3 sequence is 15 residues long. V was trimmed by 5 bases and J by 2 bases, leaving 15 bases between them. From germline, CDR1 is SNHLY and CDR2 FYNNEI. The CDR3 DNA sequence: TGTGCCAGCAGTAGATTTCAGGGCATTAACACTGAAGCTTTCTTT. Translation: CASSRFQGINTEAFF.

V usage is TRBV4-1 and J usage is TRBJ1-5; D might be TRBD1 (5 bases). The V and J ends lost 4 bases and 2 bases respectively, with 9 bases between them. The CDR3 has 14 residues. Germline assignment: CDR1 MGHRA and CDR2 YSYEKL. Written as DNA, the CDR3 is TGCGCCAGCAGCCGAGGGGAGGGCAATCAGCCCCAGCATTTT. Its translation is CASSRGEGNQPQHF.

This clone was observed a handful of times. The V call is TRBV2, the J call TRBJ1-4, with D perhaps TRBD1 (6 bases). Germline V gene lookup returns CDR1 SNHLY and CDR2 FYNNEI. Between the trimmed V and J ends, which lost 6 bases and 4 bases, there was a span of 15 bases. CDR3 length equals 15 residues. CDR3: CASRSNRVFNEKLFF. CDR3 bases: TGTGCCAGCAGGTCGAACAGGGTCTTTAATGAAAAACTGTTTTTT.

The V call is TRBV21-1, the J call TRBJ2-7; the table's D gene call, TRBD1, was not cross checked with the DNA. TRBV21-1 is reported as a pseudogene. The CDR3 is 12 amino acids. CDR3 sequence reads: CASLGRSYEQYF. CDR3 bases: TGTGCCAGCCTCGGCAGGTCCTACGAGCAGTACTTC.

This clone showed up just a few times. The V and J genes are TRBV28 and TRBJ2-6, with D uncertain. CDR1 and CDR2 (germline): MDHEN, SYDVKM. The CDR3 has 13 amino acids. Trimming stripped 5 bases from V and 4 bases from J, with 6 bases between. For the CDR3, the DNA is TGTGCCAGCAGTGAGTCAGGGGCCAACGTCCTGACTTTC. This gives the protein CASSESGANVLTF.

This clone has only a few counts. The CDR3 region has the DNA TGTGCCAGCGGGAGGGGGGGTCCAGCCGGGGAGCTGTTTTTT. Its translation is CASGRGGPAGELFF. The chain combines TRBV2 with TRBJ2-2; D may be TRBD2 (7 bases). Germline values: CDR1 SNHLY, CDR2 FYNNEI. Trimming removed 8 bases from V and 6 bases from J, with 16 bases in between. This CDR3 is 14 amino acids long.

The V call is TRBV7-8, the J call TRBJ1-2, with 9 bases that match TRBD1. Trimming cost V 5 bases and J 4 bases; bases outside gene matches: 8. Germline V gives CDR1 SGHVS, CDR2 FQNEAQ. The CDR3 runs 15 residues. The CDR3 DNA sequence: TGTGCCAGCAGCGCCCGGACAGGGGCTTTCTATGGCTACACCTTC. As protein: CASSARTGAFYGYTF.

This clone was counted a few times. This chain uses TRBV5-1 with TRBJ1-6; D unclear. CDR3 size: 15 residues. Germline V gene sequence: CDR1 SGHRS, CDR2 YFSETQ. The V end was cut by 6 bases, the J end by 7 bases, with 17 bases between. This CDR3 reads CASTFEAPPNSPLHF. In DNA form, the CDR3 reads TGCGCCAGCACCTTTGAGGCACCTCCGAATTCACCCCTCCACTTT.

The rearrangement joins TRBV10-3 to TRBJ2-1; possibly TRBD2 for D (5 bases). V was cut by 3 bases and J by 0 bases, with 12 bases left in between. This CDR3 spans 16 amino acids. Germline CDR1 ENHRY, CDR2 SYGVKD. The CDR3 bases are TGTGCCATCAGTGAATCCAGCGGTAACTCCTACAATGAGCAGTTCTTC. Translated: CAISESSGNSYNEQFF.

The CDR3 coding sequence is TGTGCCAGCAGCTTAGCCGACAGGGGCGAGAGCTACGAGCAGTACTTC. It is translated as CASSLADRGESYEQYF. The J gene is TRBJ2-7, the V gene TRBV11-1; 8 bases are a match to TRBD1. V was pared by 0 bases and J by 3 bases, with 7 bases of the junction left unmatched. This CDR3 contains 16 residues. CDR1 is SGHAT and CDR2 is FQDESV in the germline V gene (reference sequence).

Concerning this clone itself: Other nucleotide sequences in the sample specify the same CDR3. The J gene is TRBJ2-5, the V gene TRBV18; weak D call: TRBD1 (6 bases). Trimming left V 0 bases short and J 5 bases short, with 7 bases between. This CDR3 has 13 residues. Per the germline V gene, CDR1 is KGHSH and CDR2 is LQKENI. The CDR3 protein is CASSPPGAETQYF. The CDR3 region has the DNA TGTGCCAGCTCACCACCGGGGGCGGAGACCCAGTACTTC. Complete variable domain (other parts from reference TRBV18 and TRBJ2-5): NAGVMQNPRHLVRRRGQEARLRCSPMKGHSHVYWYRQLPEEGLKFMVYLQKENIIDESGMPKERFSAEFPKEGPSILRIQQVVRGDSAAYFCASSPPGAETQYFGPGTRLLVL.

This clone was observed a few times. The chain employs TRBV5-1 and TRBJ2-2; D remains unclear. Germline lookup yields CDR1 SGHRS and CDR2 YFSETQ. The CDR3 is made up of 14 amino acids. V dropped 4 bases and J dropped 7 bases, with 14 bases sitting between them. CDR3 protein: CASSPNSNIGELFF. The CDR3 DNA reads TGCGCCAGCAGCCCGAACAGCAATATCGGGGAGCTGTTTTTT.

This clone came up a few times. DNA for the CDR3: TGCGCCAGCAGCCAAAAGGGGGACCACACAGATACGCAGTATTTT. Translating gives CASSQKGDHTDTQYF. The gene calls are TRBV5-1 and TRBJ2-3; D might be TRBD1 (6 bases). V dropped 4 bases and J dropped 2 bases, with 14 bases sitting between them. The CDR3 is 15 residues long. Germline CDR1 reads SGHRS; CDR2 reads YFSETQ.

The chain couples TRBV5-6 to TRBJ2-1; 9 bases line up with TRBD2. This CDR3 has 16 residues. Germline V gene data show CDR1 as SGHDT and CDR2 as YYEEEE. J was trimmed by 5 bases and V by 2 bases; bases with no gene match: 8. DNA of the CDR3: TGTGCCAGCAGCTTAATTCGACTAGCGGCAAACAATGAGCAGTTCTTC. Its protein is CASSLIRLAANNEQFF.

This chain connects TRBV6-1 to TRBJ1-1, with TRBD1 matching 9 bases. Germline CDR1 and CDR2: MNHNS and SASEGT. V was pared by 7 bases and J by 1 base, with 4 bases of the junction left unmatched. There are 14 residues in the CDR3. The CDR3 region has the DNA TGTGCCAGCATCGTGACAGGGGGGAACACTGAAGCTTTCTTT. Protein product: CASIVTGGNTEAFF.

This clone was recorded a few times. J is TRBJ2-7 and V is TRBV6-5; D gene unclear. V was clipped by 2 bases and J by 5 bases, with 13 bases between them. Germline values: CDR1 MNHEY, CDR2 SVGAGI. The CDR3 contains 14 residues. This CDR3 is CASSYVGELDEQYF. The CDR3 nucleotides are TGTGCCAGCAGTTACGTTGGTGAGTTGGACGAGCAGTACTTC.